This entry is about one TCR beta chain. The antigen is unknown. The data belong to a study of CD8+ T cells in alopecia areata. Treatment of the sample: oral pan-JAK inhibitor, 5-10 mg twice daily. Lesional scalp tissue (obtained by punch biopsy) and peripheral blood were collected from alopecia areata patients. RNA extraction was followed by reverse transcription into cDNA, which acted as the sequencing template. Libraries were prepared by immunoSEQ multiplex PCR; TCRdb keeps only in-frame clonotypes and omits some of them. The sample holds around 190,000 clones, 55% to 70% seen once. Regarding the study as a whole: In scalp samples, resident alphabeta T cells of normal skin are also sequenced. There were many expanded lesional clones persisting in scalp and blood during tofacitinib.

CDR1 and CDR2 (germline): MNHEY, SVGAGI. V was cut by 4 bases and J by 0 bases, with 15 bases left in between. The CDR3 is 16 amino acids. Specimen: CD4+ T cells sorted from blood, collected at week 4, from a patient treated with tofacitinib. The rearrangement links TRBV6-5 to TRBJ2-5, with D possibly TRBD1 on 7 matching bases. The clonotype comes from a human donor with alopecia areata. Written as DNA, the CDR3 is TGTGCCAGCAGTTCCTCGCAGGGGGGAAACCAAGAGACCCAGTACTTC. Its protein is CASSSSQGGNQETQYF.